These 23 T cell receptor beta chains were sequenced from one sample in a study of shared clonotypes between healthy human individuals. CD45RO-negative, CCR7-positively selected cells formed the naive CD8 fraction, excluding terminally differentiated effector memory CD45RA+ cells. Produced via immunoSEQ multiplex PCR; TCRdb's table is partial and in-frame only. Of 2 million to 2.5 million clones listed, around 96% were seen once; the top ten hold 0.9% to 1.3%. The sample consisted of naive CD8+ T cells sorted from blood. These receptors were collected from a man in his late teens or twenties in good health.

The sample holds one count of this clone. The gene calls are TRBV9 and TRBJ1-2; D unresolved. The CDR3 loop spans 15 amino acids. In germline, CDR1 is SGDLS, CDR2 YYNGEE. The ends were cut back, 0 bases at V and 5 bases at J, with 14 bases in the middle. The CDR3 bases are TGTGCCAGCAGCGTAGGAGCATCTAGTCCTTATGGCTACACCTTC. Translating gives CASSVGASSPYGYTF.

This chain links TRBV9 with TRBJ2-2, with unresolved D. Deletions cut 3 bases from V and 4 bases from J, with 16 bases between. The V gene's germline CDR1 is SGDLS and CDR2 YYNGEE. The CDR3 has 16 amino acids. As DNA, the CDR3 is TGTGCCAGCAGCGACCCAAGACGGCACCCCACCGGGGAGCTGTTTTTT. Translation gives CASSDPRRHPTGELFF.

The chain has TRBV10-3 and TRBJ2-3, with unresolved D. V lost 7 bases and J lost 5, with 4 bases in between. The CDR3 is 10 residues long. Germline CDR1 reads ENHRY; CDR2 reads SYGVKD. The CDR3 region has the DNA TGTGCCATCAAGGGAGATACGCAGTATTTT. Its translation: CAIKGDTQYF.

This sequence joins TRBV25-1 and TRBJ2-3; D is uncertain. CDR3 length equals 15 residues. Germline V lookup: CDR1 MGHDK, CDR2 SYGVNS. V was clipped by 4 bases and J by 1 base, with 12 bases between them. The CDR3 coding sequence is TGTGCCAGCAGTGCAGACGAAAGGGGCACAGATACGCAGTATTTT. Its protein is CASSADERGTDTQYF.

The CDR3 is CASSYLDRGENEQYF. The CDR3 DNA reads TGTGCCAGCAGTTACTTGGACAGGGGAGAGAACGAGCAGTACTTC. The genes are TRBV6-6 and TRBJ2-7, with 9 positions matching TRBD1. There are 15 residues in the CDR3. Germline lookup yields CDR1 MNHNY and CDR2 SVGAGI (reference sequence). The ends lost 1 base at V and 5 bases at J; junction bases unmatched: 6.

The gene calls are TRBV19 and TRBJ2-7, with D tentatively TRBD1 or TRBD2 (5 bases each). The germline V gene has CDR1 LNHDA and CDR2 SQIVND (reference sequence). This CDR3 region has 14 residues. Trimming removed 5 bases at V and 0 bases at J, with 11 bases between. This chain's CDR3 is CASSLAGTSYEQYF. CDR3 DNA sequence: TGTGCCAGTAGTTTAGCCGGGACCTCCTACGAGCAGTACTTC.

Comments on this clone: Other DNA sequences in the sample encode the same CDR3. This chain uses TRBV5-6 with TRBJ2-1; TRBD2 agrees at 12 bases. The germline V gene encodes CDR1 SGHDT and CDR2 YYEEEE. CDR3 length: 16 residues. V gave up 4 bases and J gave up 2 bases; unmatched junction bases: 4. The CDR3 loop is CASSEGTSGPYNEQFF. The CDR3 DNA is TGTGCCAGCAGCGAGGGGACTAGCGGGCCCTACAATGAGCAGTTCTTC.

Remarks on this clone: Other DNA variants within this sample encode the same CDR3. The chain combines TRBV18 with TRBJ2-7, with 8 bases matching TRBD2. Per the germline V gene, CDR1 is KGHSH and CDR2 is LQKENI. The V segment lost 2 bases and the J segment 2 bases; nucleotides outside the gene matches: 2. CDR3 length: 14 residues. In DNA form, the CDR3 reads TGTGCCAGCTCACCAACTAGCGGACCCTACGAGCAGTACTTC. Translated: CASSPTSGPYEQYF. The variable domain in full, completed from reference TRBV18 and TRBJ2-7, reads NAGVMQNPRHLVRRRGQEARLRCSPMKGHSHVYWYRQLPEEGLKFMVYLQKENIIDESGMPKERFSAEFPKEGPSILRIQQVVRGDSAAYFCASSPTSGPYEQYFGPGTRLTVT.

V and J are TRBV27 and TRBJ2-1; 8 positions agree with TRBD2. The CDR3 extends over 14 amino acids. The ends lost 4 bases at V and 8 bases at J; junction bases unmatched: 7. The germline gives CDR1 MNHEY, CDR2 SMNVEV (reference sequence). The CDR3 sequence: CASSSGLVGDEQFF. The DNA for the CDR3 is TGTGCCAGCAGTTCGGGACTAGTTGGGGATGAGCAGTTCTTC.

The genes are TRBV4-1 and TRBJ2-1, with no clear D. The CDR3 covers 10 residues. CDR1 is MGHRA, CDR2 YSYEKL, per germline. The CDR3 protein is CVPSDNEQFF. The CDR3 DNA reads TGCGTACCGAGCGATAATGAGCAGTTCTTC.

The genes are TRBV6-5 and TRBJ1-4; D perhaps matches TRBD1 (5 bases). This CDR3 contains 13 residues. The V end lost 11 bases, the J end lost 8 bases, and 18 bases lay between the germline ends. Germline CDR1 reads MNHEY; CDR2 reads SVGAGI. CDR3 DNA: TGTGCCCCCCGACTGGGGAGGGGCGAAAAACTGTTTTTT. It yields the protein CAPRLGRGEKLFF.

This chain links TRBV6-5 with TRBJ1-6, with 9 bases lining up with TRBD1. Trimming removed 1 base from V and 10 bases from J; junction bases left unmatched: 8. This CDR3 region has 16 residues. The germline CDR1 and CDR2 sequences are MNHEY and SVGAGI. In DNA, the CDR3 is TGTGCCAGCAGTTACTATGGGACAGGGTTAGGCTCACCCCTCCACTTT. Amino acid sequence: CASSYYGTGLGSPLHF.

The chain carries TRBV5-7 and TRBJ1-2; weak D call: TRBD1 (6 bases). TRBV5-7 is flagged as an ORF with uncertain function. Trimming pared 4 bases from V and 1 base from J, leaving 11 bases between. The CDR3 is 14 amino acids. CDR3 coding DNA: TGTGCCAGCAGCGATTCGACAGGTAACTATGGCTACACCTTC. Translating it yields CASSDSTGNYGYTF.

The V and J genes are TRBV10-2 and TRBJ2-7; TRBD2 matches 12 bases. Germline assignment: CDR1 WSHSY and CDR2 SAAADI. V dropped 0 bases and J dropped 6; count of bases not matched to a gene: 0. The CDR3 loop spans 14 amino acids. The CDR3 DNA follows: TGCGCCAGCAGTGAGTCGACTAGCGGGAGCGAGCAGTACTTC. It is translated as CASSESTSGSEQYF.

The rearrangement uses TRBV6-1 and TRBJ1-4; D is unresolved. Germline V lookup: CDR1 MNHNS, CDR2 SASEGT. CDR3 length equals 15 residues. Trimming pared 2 bases from V and 3 bases from J, leaving 10 bases between. CDR3 in DNA: TGTGCCAGCAGTGAAACAAGGCTATCTAATGAAAAACTGTTTTTT. This gives the protein CASSETRLSNEKLFF.

Worth noting for this clone: Different DNA sequences within this sample yield the same CDR3. J is TRBJ2-1 and V is TRBV27, with 9 bases matching TRBD2. This CDR3 is 15 amino acids long. CDR1 is MNHEY and CDR2 is SMNVEV in the germline V gene (reference sequence). The V gene end was trimmed by 5 bases and the J gene end by 4 bases; junction bases not matched to a gene: 6. The CDR3 region has the DNA TGTGCCAGCAGTCTGGGACTAGCAGAATACAATGAGCAGTTCTTC. Encoded protein: CASSLGLAEYNEQFF.

The count of this clone is one. This chain connects TRBV7-9 to TRBJ1-1; 9 bases map to TRBD1. The V and J ends lost 7 bases and 10 bases, in that order; junction bases with no gene match: 13. CDR1 and CDR2 (germline): SEHNR, FQNEAQ (reference sequence). This CDR3 region has 14 residues. CDR3 nucleotides: TGTGCCAGCAAACCAGGGGACAGGGCAGGGGGAGCTTTCTTT. Encoded protein: CASKPGDRAGGAFF.

V gene TRBV2 combines with J gene TRBJ1-5; 10 bases agree with TRBD1. Germline CDR1 SNHLY, CDR2 FYNNEI. The junction had 8 bases not matched to a gene; V was cut back by 4 bases and J by 5 bases. This CDR3 has 16 residues. The CDR3 region has the DNA TGTGCCAGCAGTGCTAGACAGGGGGCGGTTGATCAGCCCCAGCATTTT. Residues: CASSARQGAVDQPQHF.

The rearrangement uses TRBV19 and TRBJ2-5, with TRBD2 as a possible D gene (6 bases). V lost 8 bases, J lost 0 bases, and 10 bases lay in between. Germline CDR1 LNHDA, CDR2 SQIVND (reference sequence). CDR3 length: 13 residues. The CDR3 is CASSGDYQETQYF. The DNA of the CDR3 is TGTGCCAGTTCGGGGGATTACCAAGAGACCCAGTACTTC.

The J gene is TRBJ1-6, the V gene TRBV5-4; unclear D gene. The germline CDR1 and CDR2 sequences are SGHNT and YYREEE (reference sequence). V lost 3 bases and J 5 bases, leaving 9 bases between the germline ends. The CDR3 sequence is 14 residues long. In DNA, the CDR3 is TGTGCCAGCAGCTCTCGGCAGGATAATTCACCCCTCCACTTT. Protein sequence: CASSSRQDNSPLHF. The full variable domain, with the rest looked up from reference TRBV5-4 and TRBJ1-6, is ETGVTQSPTHLIKTRGQQVTLRCSSQSGHNTVSWYQQALGQGPQFIFQYYREEENGRGNFPPRFSGLQFPNYSSELNVNALELDDSALYLCASSSRQDNSPLHFGNGTRLTVT.

The V and J genes are TRBV7-9 and TRBJ2-3, with no clear D. Germline V gene sequence: CDR1 SEHNR, CDR2 FQNEAQ (reference sequence). The CDR3 runs 14 residues. V was clipped by 3 bases and J by 2 bases, with 9 bases between them. The CDR3 DNA sequence: TGTGCCAGCAGCTTTTTCCGGCACACAGATACGCAGTATTTT. Protein product: CASSFFRHTDTQYF.

CDR3 DNA sequence: TGTGCCAGCAGCTTTACAGGAACCGCCGGGGAGCTGTTTTTT. Translated: CASSFTGTAGELFF. The V gene is TRBV5-4, the J gene TRBJ2-2; a possible D gene is TRBD1 (5 bases). The CDR3 consists of 14 residues. Per the germline V gene, CDR1 is SGHNT and CDR2 is YYREEE (reference sequence). Deletions cut 2 bases from V and 6 bases from J, with 11 bases between.

This clone was recorded once. The chain employs TRBV11-2 and TRBJ2-7, with a weak D call TRBD2 (5 bases). Germline V gene data show CDR1 as SGHAT and CDR2 as FQNNGV. V was trimmed by 1 base and J by 4 bases, leaving 11 bases between them. The CDR3 spans 14 residues. CDR3 region: CASSLGTEVYEQYF. CDR3 bases: TGTGCCAGCAGCTTAGGAACGGAGGTATACGAGCAGTACTTC.